What follows describes a single T cell receptor beta chain. The target antigen is unknown. The germline V gene has CDR1 SGHDN and CDR2 FVKESK. V was trimmed by 1 base and J by 7 bases, leaving 8 bases between them. This CDR3 is built from 12 residues. Time point indicated: peripheral blood 6 weeks after treatment start. The sample comes from a study of PD-L1 blockade in urothelial cancer. Study information: Blood analyses occurred 3 weeks (second dose) and 6 weeks post treatment start. The median number of T cells present in blood samples was under 150,000. Study results and limitations: Durable-benefit cases showed more tumor-associated blood clone expansion at 3 weeks.

The investigators introduced synthetic TCR analog templates into each PCR as spikes. Some clones are missing from TCRdb's copy, which holds only in-frame ones; the method was immunoSEQ multiplex PCR. The sample shows roughly 110,000 clones, 91% of them seen only once. Sequenced material: PBMCs, taken around atezolizumab (anti-PD-L1) treatment. The chain joins TRBV14 to TRBJ2-7; D gene unclear. The clonotype comes from a man aged 55 to 69 with urothelial cancer. As DNA, the CDR3 is TGTGCCAGCAGCCAAGGCGGCAGAGAGCAGTACTTC. Translating it yields CASSQGGREQYF.